The T cell receptor beta chain under discussion was sequenced for a study of T cell responses to AZD1222 COVID-19 vaccine. V was clipped by 1 base and J by 9 bases; unmatched bases: 7. There are 15 residues in the CDR3. Germline CDR1 MGHRA, CDR2 YSYEKL. Method: immunoSEQ multiplex PCR; TCRdb's copy keeps in-frame clones and lacks some. In the table there are about 140,000 clones, more than 85% of which are singletons. The starting material was peripheral blood, obtained on day 0 of AZD1222 vaccination. The V and J genes are TRBV4-1 and TRBJ2-1, with 9 bases matching TRBD2. The receptor's source is an adult in good health. CDR3 nucleotide sequence: TGCGCCAGCAGCCAAGTCCTAGCGGGAAGGGTTGAGCAGTTCTTC. It translates to CASSQVLAGRVEQFF.